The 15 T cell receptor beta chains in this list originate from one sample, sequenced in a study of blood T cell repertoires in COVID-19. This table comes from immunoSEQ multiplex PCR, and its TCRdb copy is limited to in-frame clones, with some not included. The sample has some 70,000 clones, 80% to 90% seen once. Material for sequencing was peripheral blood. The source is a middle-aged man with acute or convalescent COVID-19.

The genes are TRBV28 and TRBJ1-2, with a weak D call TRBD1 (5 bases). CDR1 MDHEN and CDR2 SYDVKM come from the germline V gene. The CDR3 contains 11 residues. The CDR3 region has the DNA TGTGGGGCACGGACAAACTATGGCTACACCTTC. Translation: CGARTNYGYTF.

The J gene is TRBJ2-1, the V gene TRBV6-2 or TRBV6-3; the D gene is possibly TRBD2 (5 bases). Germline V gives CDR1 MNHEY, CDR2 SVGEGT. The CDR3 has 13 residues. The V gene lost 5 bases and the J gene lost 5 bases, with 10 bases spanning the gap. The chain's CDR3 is CASSAAENNEQFF. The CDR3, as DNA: TGTGCCAGCAGTGCAGCGGAGAACAATGAGCAGTTCTTC.

DNA for the CDR3: TGTGCCAGCAGCCCTCAGAACTGGGGCCTCAGCTCTGGGGCCAACGTCCTGACTTTC. Amino acid sequence: CASSPQNWGLSSGANVLTF. This chain connects TRBV9 to TRBJ2-6, with D perhaps TRBD1 (5 bases). This CDR3 contains 19 residues. The V gene's germline CDR1 is SGDLS and CDR2 YYNGEE. V lost 4 bases to trimming and J lost 0 bases, with 20 bases between them.

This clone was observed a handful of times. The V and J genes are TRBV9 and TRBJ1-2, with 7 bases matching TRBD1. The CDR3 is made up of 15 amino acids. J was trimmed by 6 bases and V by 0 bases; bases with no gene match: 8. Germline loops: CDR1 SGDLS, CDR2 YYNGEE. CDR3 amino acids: CASSVEGAGRHGYTF. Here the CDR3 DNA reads TGTGCCAGCAGCGTAGAGGGGGCAGGGAGGCATGGCTACACCTTC.

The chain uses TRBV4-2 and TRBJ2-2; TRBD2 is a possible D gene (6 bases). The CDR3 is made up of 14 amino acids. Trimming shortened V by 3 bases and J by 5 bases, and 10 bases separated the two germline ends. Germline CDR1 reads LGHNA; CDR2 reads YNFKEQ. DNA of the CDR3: TGTGCCAGCAGCCAGACTAGGGGTACCGGGGAGCTGTTTTTT. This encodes CASSQTRGTGELFF.

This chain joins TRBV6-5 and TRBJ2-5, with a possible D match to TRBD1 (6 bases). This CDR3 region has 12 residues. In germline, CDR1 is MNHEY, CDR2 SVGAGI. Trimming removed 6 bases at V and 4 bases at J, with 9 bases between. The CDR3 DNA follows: TGTGCCAGCAGCGCCAGGGGAGAGACCCAGTACTTC. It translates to CASSARGETQYF.

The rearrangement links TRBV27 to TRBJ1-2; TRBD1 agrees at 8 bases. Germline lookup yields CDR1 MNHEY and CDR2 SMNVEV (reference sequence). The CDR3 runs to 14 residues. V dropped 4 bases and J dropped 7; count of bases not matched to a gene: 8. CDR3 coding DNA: TGTGCCAGCAGTTCTACCAGGGGGCGGGGTGGCTACACCTTC. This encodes CASSSTRGRGGYTF.

CDR3 protein: CASSLASGIPYEQYF. Here the CDR3 DNA reads TGCGCCAGCAGCTTGGCTAGCGGGATCCCCTACGAGCAGTACTTC. J is TRBJ2-7 and V is TRBV5-1, with TRBD2 identical over 9 bases. Germline CDR1 is SGHRS and CDR2 is YFSETQ. V was clipped by 0 bases and J by 2 bases; unmatched bases: 3. The CDR3 has 15 residues.

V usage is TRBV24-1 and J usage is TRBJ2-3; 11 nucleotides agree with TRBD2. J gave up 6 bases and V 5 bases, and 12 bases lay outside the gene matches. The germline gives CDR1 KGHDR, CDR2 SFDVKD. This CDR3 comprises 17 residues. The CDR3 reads CATSGLAGGFGRDTQYF. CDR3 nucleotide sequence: TGTGCCACCAGTGGTCTAGCGGGAGGATTTGGGCGGGATACGCAGTATTTT.

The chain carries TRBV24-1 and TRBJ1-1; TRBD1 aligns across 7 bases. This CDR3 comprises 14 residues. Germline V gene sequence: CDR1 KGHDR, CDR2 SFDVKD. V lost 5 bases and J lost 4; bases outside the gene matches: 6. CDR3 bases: TGTGCCACCAGTGGACAGGGCGGAAGCACTGAAGCTTTCTTT. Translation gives CATSGQGGSTEAFF.

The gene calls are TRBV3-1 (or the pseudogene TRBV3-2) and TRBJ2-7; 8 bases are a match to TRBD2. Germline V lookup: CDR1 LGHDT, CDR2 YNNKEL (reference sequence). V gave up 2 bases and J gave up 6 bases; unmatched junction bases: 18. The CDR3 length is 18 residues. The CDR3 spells CASSQSPTGLAPPGEQYV. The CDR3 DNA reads TGTGCCAGCAGCCAATCCCCCACCGGACTAGCCCCTCCGGGCGAGCAGTACGTC.

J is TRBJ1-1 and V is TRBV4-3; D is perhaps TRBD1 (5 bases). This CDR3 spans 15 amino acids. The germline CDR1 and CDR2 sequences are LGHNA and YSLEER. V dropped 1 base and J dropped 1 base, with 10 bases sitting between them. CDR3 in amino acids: CASSQGVTGNTEAFF. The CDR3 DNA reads TGCGCCAGCAGCCAAGGGGTCACAGGGAACACTGAAGCTTTCTTT.

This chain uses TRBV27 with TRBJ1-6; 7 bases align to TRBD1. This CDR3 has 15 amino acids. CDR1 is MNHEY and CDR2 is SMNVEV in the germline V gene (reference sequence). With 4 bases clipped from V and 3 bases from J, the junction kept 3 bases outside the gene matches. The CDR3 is CASSSRGNYNSPLHF. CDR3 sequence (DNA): TGTGCCAGCAGTTCCAGGGGGAACTATAATTCACCCCTCCACTTT.

As DNA, the CDR3 is TGTGCCAGCAGCTTAGCGCGCCCAACTAGCGGGAGTAAAAATACGCAGTATTTT. It is translated as CASSLARPTSGSKNTQYF. The chain is built from TRBV7-6 and TRBJ2-3, with 11 nucleotides matching TRBD2. Germline values: CDR1 SGHVS, CDR2 FNYEAQ. The CDR3 length is 18 residues. V was clipped by 0 bases and J by 7 bases; unmatched bases: 12.

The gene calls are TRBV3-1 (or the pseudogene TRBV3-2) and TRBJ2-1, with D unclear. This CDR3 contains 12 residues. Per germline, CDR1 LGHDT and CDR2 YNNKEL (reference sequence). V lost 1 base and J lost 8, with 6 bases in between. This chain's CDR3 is CASSQGSDEQFF. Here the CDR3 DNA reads TGTGCCAGCAGCCAAGGTTCGGATGAGCAGTTCTTC.